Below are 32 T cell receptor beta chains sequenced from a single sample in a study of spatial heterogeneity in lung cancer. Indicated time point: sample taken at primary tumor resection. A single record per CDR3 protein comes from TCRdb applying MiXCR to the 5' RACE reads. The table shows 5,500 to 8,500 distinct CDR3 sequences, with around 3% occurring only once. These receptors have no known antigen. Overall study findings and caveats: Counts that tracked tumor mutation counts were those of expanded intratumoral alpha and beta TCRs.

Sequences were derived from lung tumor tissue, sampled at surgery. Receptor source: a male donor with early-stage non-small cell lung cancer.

CDR3 amino acids: CASGKRSQETQYF. For the CDR3, the DNA is TGTGCCAGCGGGAAGCGGTCTCAAGAGACCCAGTACTTC. This chain joins TRBV11-2 and TRBJ2-5; weak D call: TRBD2 (5 bases). Germline CDR1 is SGHAT and CDR2 is FQNNGV. Trimming cost V 8 bases and J 2 bases, with 12 bases left between them. This CDR3 contains 13 residues.

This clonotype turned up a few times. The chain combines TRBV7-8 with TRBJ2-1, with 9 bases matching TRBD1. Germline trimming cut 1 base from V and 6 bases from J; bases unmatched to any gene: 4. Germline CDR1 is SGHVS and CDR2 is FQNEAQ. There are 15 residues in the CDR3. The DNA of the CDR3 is TGTGCCAGCAGCTTAGACAGGGGGCGTTTCAATGAGCAGTTCTTC. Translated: CASSLDRGRFNEQFF.

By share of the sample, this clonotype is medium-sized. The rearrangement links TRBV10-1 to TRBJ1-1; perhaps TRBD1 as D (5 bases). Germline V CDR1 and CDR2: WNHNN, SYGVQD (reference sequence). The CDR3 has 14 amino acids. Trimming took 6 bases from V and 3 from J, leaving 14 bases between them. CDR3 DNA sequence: TGCGCCAGCAGCGAAAACGTACAGGACACTGAAGCTTTCTTT. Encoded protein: CASSENVQDTEAFF.

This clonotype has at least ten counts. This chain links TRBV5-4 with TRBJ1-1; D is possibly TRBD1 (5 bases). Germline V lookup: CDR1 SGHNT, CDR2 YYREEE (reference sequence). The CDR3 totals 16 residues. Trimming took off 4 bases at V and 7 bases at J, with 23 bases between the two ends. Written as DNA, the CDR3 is TGTGCCAGCAGCCCCGGGTTAACACGGGACTCAGGTGAAGCTTTCTTT. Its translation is CASSPGLTRDSGEAFF.

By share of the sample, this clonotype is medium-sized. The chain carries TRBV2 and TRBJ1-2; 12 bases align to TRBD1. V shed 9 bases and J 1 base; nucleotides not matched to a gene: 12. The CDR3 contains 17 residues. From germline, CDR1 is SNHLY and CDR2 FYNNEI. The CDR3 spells CARIVGTGGINNYGYTF. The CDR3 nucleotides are TGTGCCAGAATTGTCGGGACAGGGGGCATAAATAACTATGGCTACACCTTC.

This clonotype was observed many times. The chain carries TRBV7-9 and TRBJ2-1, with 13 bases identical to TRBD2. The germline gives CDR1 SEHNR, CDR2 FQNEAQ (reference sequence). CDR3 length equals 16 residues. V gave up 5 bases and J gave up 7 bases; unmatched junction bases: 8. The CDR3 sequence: CASSPPGLAGSNEQFF. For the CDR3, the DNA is TGTGCCAGCAGCCCACCGGGACTAGCGGGATCGAATGAGCAGTTCTTC.

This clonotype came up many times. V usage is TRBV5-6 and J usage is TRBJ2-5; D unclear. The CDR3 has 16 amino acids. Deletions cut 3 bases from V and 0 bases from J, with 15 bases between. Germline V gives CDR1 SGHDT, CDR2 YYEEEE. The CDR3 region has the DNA TGTGCCAGCAGCTCACCCCCGACGGTCAACCAAGAGACCCAGTACTTC. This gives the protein CASSSPPTVNQETQYF.

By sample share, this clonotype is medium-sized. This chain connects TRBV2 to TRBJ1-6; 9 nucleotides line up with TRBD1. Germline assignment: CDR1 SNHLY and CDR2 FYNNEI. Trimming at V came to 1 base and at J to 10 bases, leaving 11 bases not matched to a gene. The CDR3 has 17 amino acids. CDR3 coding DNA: TGTGCCAGCAGTGAAGTAGGGACAGGGTATTTACAGTCACCCCTCCACTTT. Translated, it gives CASSEVGTGYLQSPLHF.

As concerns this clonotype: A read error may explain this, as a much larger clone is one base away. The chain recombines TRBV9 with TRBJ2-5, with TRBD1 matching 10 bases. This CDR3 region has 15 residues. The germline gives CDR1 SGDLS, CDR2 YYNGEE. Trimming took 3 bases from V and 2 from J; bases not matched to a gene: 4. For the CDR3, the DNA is TGTGCCAGCAGCGAGGGACAGGGGCTTCAAGAGACCCAGTACTTC. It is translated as CASSEGQGLQETQYF.

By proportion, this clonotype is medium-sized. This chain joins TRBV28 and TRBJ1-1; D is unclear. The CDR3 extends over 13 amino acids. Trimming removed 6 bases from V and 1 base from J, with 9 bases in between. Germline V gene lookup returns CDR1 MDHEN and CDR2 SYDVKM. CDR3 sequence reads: CASRPTENTEAFF. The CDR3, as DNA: TGTGCCAGCAGACCTACAGAGAACACTGAAGCTTTCTTT. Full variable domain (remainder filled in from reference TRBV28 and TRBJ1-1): DVKVTQSSRYLVKRTGEKVFLECVQDMDHENMFWYRQDPGLGLRLIYFSYDVKMKEKGDIPEGYSVSREKKERFSLILESASTNQTSMYLCASRPTENTEAFFGQGTRLTVV.

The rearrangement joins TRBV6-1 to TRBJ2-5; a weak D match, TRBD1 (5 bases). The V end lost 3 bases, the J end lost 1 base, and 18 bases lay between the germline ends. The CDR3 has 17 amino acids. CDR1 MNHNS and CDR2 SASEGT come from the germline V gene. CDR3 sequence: CASSEAAGGGAQETQYF. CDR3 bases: TGTGCCAGCAGTGAGGCGGCCGGTGGTGGGGCCCAAGAGACCCAGTACTTC.

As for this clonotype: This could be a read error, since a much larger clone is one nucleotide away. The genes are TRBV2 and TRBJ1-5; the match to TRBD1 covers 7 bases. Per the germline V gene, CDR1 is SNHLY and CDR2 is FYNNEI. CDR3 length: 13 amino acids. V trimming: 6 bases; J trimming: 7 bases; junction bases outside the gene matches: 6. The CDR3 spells CASSRDREQPQHF. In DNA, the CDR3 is TGTGCCAGCAGCCGGGACAGAGAACAGCCCCAGCATTTT.

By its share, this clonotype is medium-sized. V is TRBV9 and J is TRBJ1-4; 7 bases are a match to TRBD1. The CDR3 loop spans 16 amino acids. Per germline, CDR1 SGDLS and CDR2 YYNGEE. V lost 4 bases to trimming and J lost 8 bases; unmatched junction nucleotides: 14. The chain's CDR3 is CASSPRNRGSDEKLFF. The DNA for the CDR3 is TGTGCCAGCAGCCCGAGAAACAGGGGTTCAGACGAAAAACTGTTTTTT. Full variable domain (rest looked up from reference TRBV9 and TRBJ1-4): DSGVTQTPKHLITATGQRVTLRCSPRSGDLSVYWYQQSLDQGLQFLIQYYNGEERAKGNILERFSAQQFPDLHSELNLSSLELGDSALYFCASSPRNRGSDEKLFFGSGTQLSVL.

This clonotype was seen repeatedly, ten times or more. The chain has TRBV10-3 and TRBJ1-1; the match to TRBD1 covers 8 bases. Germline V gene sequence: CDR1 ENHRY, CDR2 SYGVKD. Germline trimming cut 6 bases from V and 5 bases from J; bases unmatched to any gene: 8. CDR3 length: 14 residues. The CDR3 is CAIRETGAGTEAFF. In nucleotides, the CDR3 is TGTGCCATCAGGGAGACAGGGGCCGGAACTGAAGCTTTCTTT.

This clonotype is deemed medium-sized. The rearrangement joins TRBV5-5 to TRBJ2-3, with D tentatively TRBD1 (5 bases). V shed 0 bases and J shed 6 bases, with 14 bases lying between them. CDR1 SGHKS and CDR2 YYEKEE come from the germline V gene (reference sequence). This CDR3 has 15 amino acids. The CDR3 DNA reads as TGTGCCAGCAGCTTGGCAGGGCGACTCTCTGATACGCAGTATTTT. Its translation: CASSLAGRLSDTQYF.

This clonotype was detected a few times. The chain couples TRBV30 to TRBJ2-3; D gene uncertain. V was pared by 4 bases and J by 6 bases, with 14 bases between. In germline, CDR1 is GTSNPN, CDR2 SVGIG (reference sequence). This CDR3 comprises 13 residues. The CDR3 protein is CAWTPPSEDTQYF. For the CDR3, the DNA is TGTGCCTGGACTCCCCCGTCGGAGGATACGCAGTATTTT. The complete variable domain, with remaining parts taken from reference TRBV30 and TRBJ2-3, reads SQTIHQWPATLVQPVGSPLSLECTVEGTSNPNLYWYRQAAGRGLQLLFYSVGIGQISSEVPQNLSASRPQDRQFILSSKKLLLSDSGFYLCAWTPPSEDTQYFGPGTRLTVL.

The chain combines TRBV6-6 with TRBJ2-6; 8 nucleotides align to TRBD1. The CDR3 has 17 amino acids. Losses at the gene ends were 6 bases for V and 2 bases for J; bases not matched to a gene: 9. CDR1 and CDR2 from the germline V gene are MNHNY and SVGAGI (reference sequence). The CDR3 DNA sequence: TGTGCCAGCAGCCGCACACAGGGGGGAACTGGGGCCAACGTCCTGACTTTC. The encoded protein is CASSRTQGGTGANVLTF.

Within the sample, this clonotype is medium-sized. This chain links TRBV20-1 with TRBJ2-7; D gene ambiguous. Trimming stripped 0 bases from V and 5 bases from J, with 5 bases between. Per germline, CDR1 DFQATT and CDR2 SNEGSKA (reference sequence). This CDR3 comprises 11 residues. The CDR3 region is CSARDGHEQYF. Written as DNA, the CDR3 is TGCAGTGCTAGAGACGGGCACGAGCAGTACTTC.

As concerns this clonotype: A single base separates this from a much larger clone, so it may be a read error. CDR3 sequence (DNA): TGTGCCAGCAGTCGACAGGATTACGAGCAGTACTTC. Translating it yields CASSRQDYEQYF. The rearrangement links TRBV6-1 to TRBJ2-7; perhaps TRBD1 as D (6 bases). Between the trimmed V and J ends, which lost 5 bases and 4 bases, there was a span of 9 bases. The CDR3 has 12 amino acids. Germline CDR1 reads MNHNS; CDR2 reads SASEGT.

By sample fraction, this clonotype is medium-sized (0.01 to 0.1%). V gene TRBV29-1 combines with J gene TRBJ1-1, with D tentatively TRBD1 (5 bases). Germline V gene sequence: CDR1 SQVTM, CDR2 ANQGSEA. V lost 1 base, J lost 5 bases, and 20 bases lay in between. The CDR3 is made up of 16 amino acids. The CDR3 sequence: CSVEGPGGSGGTEAFF. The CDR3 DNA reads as TGCAGCGTTGAAGGTCCGGGGGGTTCGGGCGGGACTGAAGCTTTCTTT.

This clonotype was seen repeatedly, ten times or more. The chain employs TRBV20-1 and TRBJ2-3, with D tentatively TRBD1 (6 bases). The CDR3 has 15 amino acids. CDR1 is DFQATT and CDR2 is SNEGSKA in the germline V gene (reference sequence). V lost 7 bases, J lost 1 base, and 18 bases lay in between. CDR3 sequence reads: CSVPSLDSRTDTQYF. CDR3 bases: TGCAGTGTCCCATCTCTGGACAGTCGCACAGATACGCAGTATTTT.

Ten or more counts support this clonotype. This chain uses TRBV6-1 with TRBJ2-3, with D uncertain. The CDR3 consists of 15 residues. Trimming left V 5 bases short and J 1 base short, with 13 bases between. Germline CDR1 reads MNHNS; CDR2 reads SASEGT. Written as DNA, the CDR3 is TGTGCCAGCAGTCAGGTCGGAGACGGCACAGATACGCAGTATTTT. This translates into CASSQVGDGTDTQYF.

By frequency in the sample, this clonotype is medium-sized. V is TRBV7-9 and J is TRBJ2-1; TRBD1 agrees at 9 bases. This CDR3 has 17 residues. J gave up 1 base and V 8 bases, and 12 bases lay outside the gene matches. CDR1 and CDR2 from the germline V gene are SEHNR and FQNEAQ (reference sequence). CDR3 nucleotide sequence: TGTGCCAGCGGACAGGGGACCAATCGTAGGTCCTACAATGAGCAGTTCTTC. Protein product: CASGQGTNRRSYNEQFF.

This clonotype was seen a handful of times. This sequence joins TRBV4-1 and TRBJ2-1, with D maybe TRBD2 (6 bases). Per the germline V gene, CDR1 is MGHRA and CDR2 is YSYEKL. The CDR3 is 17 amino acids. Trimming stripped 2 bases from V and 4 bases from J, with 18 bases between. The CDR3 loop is CASSQQWGVGGYNEQFF. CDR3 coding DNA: TGCGCCAGCAGCCAACAATGGGGGGTCGGGGGTTACAATGAGCAGTTCTTC.

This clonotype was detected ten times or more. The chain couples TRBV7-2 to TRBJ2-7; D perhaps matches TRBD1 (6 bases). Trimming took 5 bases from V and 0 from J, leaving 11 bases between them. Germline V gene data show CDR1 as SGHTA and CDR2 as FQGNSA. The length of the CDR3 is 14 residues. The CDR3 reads CASSADRNSYEQYF. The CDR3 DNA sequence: TGTGCCAGCAGCGCCGACAGGAACTCCTACGAGCAGTACTTC.

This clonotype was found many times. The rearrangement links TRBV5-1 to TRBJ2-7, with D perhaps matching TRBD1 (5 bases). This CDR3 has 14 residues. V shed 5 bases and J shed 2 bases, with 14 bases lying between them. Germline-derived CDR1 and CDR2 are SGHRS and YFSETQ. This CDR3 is CASSSGSMTYEQYF. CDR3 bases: TGCGCCAGCAGTTCAGGGTCCATGACCTACGAGCAGTACTTC.

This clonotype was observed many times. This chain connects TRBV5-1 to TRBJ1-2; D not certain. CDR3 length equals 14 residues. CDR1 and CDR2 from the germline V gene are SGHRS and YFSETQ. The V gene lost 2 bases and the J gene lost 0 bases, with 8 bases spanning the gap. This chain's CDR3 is CASSFGETNYGYTF. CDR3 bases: TGCGCCAGCAGCTTTGGGGAAACTAACTATGGCTACACCTTC.

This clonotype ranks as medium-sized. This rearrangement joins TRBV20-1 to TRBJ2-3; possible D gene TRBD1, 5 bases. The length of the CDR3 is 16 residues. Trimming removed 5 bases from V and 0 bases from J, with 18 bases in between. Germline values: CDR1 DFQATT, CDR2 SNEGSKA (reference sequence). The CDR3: CSAEASGRPSTDTQYF. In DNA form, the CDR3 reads TGCAGTGCTGAAGCGTCAGGGCGGCCTAGCACAGATACGCAGTATTTT.

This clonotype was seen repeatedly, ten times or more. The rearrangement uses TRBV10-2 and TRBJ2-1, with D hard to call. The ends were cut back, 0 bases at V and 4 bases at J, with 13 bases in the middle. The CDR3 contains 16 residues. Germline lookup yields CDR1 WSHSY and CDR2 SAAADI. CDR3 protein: CASSESGELRYNEQFF. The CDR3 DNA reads TGCGCCAGCAGTGAGTCAGGAGAACTCAGGTACAATGAGCAGTTCTTC.

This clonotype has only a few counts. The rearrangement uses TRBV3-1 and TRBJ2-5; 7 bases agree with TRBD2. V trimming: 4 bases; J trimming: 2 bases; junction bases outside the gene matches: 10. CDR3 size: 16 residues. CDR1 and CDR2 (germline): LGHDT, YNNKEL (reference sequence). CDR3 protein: CASSPTSSGEQETQYF. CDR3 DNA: TGTGCCAGCAGCCCAACATCTAGCGGCGAACAAGAGACCCAGTACTTC.

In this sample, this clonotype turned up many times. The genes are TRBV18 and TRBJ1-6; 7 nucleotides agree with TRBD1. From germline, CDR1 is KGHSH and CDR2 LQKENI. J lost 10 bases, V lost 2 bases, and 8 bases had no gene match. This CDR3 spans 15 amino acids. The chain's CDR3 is CASSPLEGANSPLHF. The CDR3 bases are TGTGCCAGCTCACCATTGGAGGGGGCGAACTCACCCCTCCACTTT.

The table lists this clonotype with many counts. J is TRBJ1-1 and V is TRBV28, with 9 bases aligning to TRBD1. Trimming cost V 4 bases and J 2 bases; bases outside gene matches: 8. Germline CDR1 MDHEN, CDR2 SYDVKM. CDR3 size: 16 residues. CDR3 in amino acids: CASSWDHRGLNTEAFF. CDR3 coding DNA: TGTGCCAGCAGTTGGGACCACAGGGGGCTAAACACTGAAGCTTTCTTT.